The source of this T cell receptor (beta chain) is a study of blood T cells in healthy people across ages. Study summary: About one barcoded beta molecule was captured per two T cells (by template switching).

V was cut by 3 bases and J by 0 bases, with 8 bases left in between. This CDR3 has 15 amino acids. Germline CDR1 is KGHSH and CDR2 is LQKENI. Together with a sample-barcoded 5' primer, a J-beta primer mix was included in a second PCR lasting roughly 6 to 12 cycles. TCRdb fed the 5' RACE reads into MiXCR, producing one record per CDR3 protein. The sample records 1.5 million or so distinct CDR3 sequences, 42% being singletons. Sequenced input: blood. This TCR was recovered from a woman aged 18-29 years in good health. This chain joins TRBV18 and TRBJ1-4; the D is unclear. The CDR3 spells CASSPPTATNEKLFF. CDR3 nucleotides: TGTGCCAGCTCACCTCCCACAGCAACTAATGAAAAACTGTTTTTT.